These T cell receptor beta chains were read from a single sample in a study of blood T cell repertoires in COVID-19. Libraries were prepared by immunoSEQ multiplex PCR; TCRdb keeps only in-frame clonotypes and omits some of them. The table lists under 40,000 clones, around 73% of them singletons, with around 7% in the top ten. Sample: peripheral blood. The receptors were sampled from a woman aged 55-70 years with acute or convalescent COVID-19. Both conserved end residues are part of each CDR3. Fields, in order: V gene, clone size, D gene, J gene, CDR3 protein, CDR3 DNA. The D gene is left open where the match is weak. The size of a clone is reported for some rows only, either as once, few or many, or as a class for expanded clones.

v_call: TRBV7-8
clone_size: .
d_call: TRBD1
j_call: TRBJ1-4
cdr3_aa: CASSPWTGGAGGGEKLFF
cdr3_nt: TGTGCCAGCAGCCCGTGGACAGGGGGCGCAGGTGGGGGTGAAAAACTGTTTTTT

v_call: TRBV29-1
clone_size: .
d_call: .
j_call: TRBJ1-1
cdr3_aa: CSVEGGITEAFF
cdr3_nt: TGCAGCGTTGAAGGAGGGATCACTGAAGCTTTCTTT

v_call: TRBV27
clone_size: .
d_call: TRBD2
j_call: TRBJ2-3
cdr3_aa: CASSASGGTTDTQYF
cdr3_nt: TGTGCCAGCAGTGCTAGCGGGGGCACCACAGATACGCAGTATTTT

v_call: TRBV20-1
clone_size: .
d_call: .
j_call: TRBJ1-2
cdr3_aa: CSASPQSGYGYTF
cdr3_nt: TGCAGTGCGAGTCCGCAGAGCGGCTATGGCTACACCTTC

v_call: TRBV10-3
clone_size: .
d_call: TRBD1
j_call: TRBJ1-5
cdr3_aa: CAISEEPGGDLYSNQPQHF
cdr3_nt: TGTGCCATCAGTGAGGAGCCAGGGGGCGATCTGTATAGCAATCAGCCCCAGCATTTT

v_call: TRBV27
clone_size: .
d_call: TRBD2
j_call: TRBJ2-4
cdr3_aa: CASSTILGGFAAKNIQYF
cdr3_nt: TGTGCCAGCAGTACAATCCTGGGAGGGTTTGCGGCCAAAAACATTCAGTACTTC

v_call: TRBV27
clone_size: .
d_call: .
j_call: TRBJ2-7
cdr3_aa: CASSFSYRVEYEQYF
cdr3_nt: TGTGCCAGCAGTTTCTCTTACAGGGTCGAGTACGAGCAGTACTTC

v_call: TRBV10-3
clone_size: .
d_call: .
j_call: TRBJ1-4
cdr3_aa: CAINEHSGEKLFF
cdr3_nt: TGTGCCATCAATGAGCACAGTGGGGAAAAACTGTTTTTT

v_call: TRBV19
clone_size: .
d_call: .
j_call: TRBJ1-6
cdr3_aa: CASEGGNNNSPLHF
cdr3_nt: TGTGCCAGTGAAGGAGGGAACAATAATTCACCCCTCCACTTT

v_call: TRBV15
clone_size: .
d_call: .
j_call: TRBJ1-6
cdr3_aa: CATSTPRETGSPLHF
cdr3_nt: TGTGCCACCAGCACCCCGCGGGAGACGGGTTCACCCCTCCACTTT

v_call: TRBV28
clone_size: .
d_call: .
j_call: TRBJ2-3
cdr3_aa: CASSTSGTGDLDTQYF
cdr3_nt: .

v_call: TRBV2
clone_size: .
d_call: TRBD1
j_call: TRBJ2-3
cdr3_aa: CANDRDSNVDTQYF
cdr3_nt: TGTGCCAACGACCGGGACAGTAATGTAGATACGCAGTATTTT

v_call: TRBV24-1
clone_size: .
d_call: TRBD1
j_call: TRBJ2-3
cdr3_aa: CATSDLGTGGADTQYF
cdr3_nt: TGTGCCACCAGTGATTTGGGGACAGGGGGCGCAGATACGCAGTATTTT

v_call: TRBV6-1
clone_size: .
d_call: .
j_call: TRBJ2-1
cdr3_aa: CASSEGVSWGLNEQFF
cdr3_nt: TGTGCCAGCAGTGAGGGTGTATCGTGGGGACTGAATGAGCAGTTCTTC

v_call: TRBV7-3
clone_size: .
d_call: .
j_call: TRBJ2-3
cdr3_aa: CASSTDGNRLSTDTQYF
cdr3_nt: TGTGCCAGCAGCACGGACGGGAACAGACTAAGCACAGATACGCAGTATTTT

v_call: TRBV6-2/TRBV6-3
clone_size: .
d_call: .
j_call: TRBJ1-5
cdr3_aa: CASSYSTSQGTWQPQHF
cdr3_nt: TGTGCCAGCAGTTACTCGACATCACAGGGCACATGGCAGCCCCAGCATTTT

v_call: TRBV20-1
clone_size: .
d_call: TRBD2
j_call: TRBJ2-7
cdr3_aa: CSASQTSGGPGGEQYF
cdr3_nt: TGCAGTGCTAGTCAGACTAGCGGGGGCCCCGGCGGGGAGCAGTACTTC

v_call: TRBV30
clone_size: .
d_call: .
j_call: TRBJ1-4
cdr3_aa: CAWSIREKLFF
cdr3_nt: TGTGCCTGGAGTATCAGGGAAAAACTGTTTTTT

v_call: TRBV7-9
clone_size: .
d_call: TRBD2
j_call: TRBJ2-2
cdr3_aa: CASSLSGGGDTGELFF
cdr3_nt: TGTGCCAGCAGCTTAAGCGGCGGGGGTGACACCGGGGAGCTGTTTTTT

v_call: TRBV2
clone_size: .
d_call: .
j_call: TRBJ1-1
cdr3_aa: CASSRRAGATEAFF
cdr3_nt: TGTGCCAGCAGTAGAAGGGCTGGGGCTACTGAAGCTTTCTTT

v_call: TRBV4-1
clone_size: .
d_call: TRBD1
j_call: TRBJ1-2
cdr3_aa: CASSQWFQGALGYTF
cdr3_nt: TGCGCCAGCAGCCAGTGGTTCCAGGGGGCGTTAGGCTACACCTTC

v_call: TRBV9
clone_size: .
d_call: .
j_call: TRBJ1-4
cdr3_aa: CASSLRSGEKLFF
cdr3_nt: TGTGCCAGCAGCCTCAGGAGCGGGGAAAAACTGTTTTTT

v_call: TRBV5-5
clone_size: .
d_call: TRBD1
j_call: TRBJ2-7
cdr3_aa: CASSFLGEGADEQYF
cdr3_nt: TGTGCCAGCAGCTTCCTCGGCGAGGGGGCCGACGAGCAGTACTTC

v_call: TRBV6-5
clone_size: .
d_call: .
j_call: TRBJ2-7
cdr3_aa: CASSYSRSNHEQYF
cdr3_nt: TGTGCCAGCAGTTACTCCAGGTCTAACCACGAGCAGTACTTC

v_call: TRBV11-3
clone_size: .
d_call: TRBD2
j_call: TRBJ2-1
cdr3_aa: CASSPGGVYNEQFF
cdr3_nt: TGTGCCAGCAGCCCGGGGGGGGTATACAATGAGCAGTTCTTC

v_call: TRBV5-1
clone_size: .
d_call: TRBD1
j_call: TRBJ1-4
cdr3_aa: CASSPRTGSEKLFF
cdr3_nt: TGCGCCAGCAGCCCGAGGACAGGAAGTGAAAAACTGTTTTTT

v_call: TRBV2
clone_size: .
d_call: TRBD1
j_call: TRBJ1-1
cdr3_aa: CASRKTGPNTEAFF
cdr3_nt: TGTGCCAGCAGGAAGACAGGGCCGAACACTGAAGCTTTCTTT

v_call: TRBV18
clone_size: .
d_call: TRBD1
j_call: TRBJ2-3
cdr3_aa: CASSRDRASTDTQYF
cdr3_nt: TGTGCCAGCTCACGGGACAGGGCAAGCACAGATACGCAGTATTTT

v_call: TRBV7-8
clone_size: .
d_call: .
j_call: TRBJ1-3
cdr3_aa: CASSLGRAGSGNTIYF
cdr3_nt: TGTGCCAGCAGCTTAGGGAGGGCAGGGTCTGGAAACACCATATATTTT

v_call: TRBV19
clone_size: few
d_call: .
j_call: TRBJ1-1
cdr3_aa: CASSIGEQNTEAFF
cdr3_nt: TGTGCCAGTAGTATTGGGGAGCAGAACACTGAAGCTTTCTTT

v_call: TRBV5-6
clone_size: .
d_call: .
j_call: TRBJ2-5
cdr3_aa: CASSPRQETQYF
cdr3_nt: TGTGCCAGCAGCCCCCGGCAAGAGACCCAGTACTTC

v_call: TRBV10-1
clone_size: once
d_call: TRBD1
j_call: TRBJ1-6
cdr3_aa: CASSDTGGSPLHF
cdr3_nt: TGCGCCAGCAGTGATACAGGGGGGTCACCCCTCCACTTT

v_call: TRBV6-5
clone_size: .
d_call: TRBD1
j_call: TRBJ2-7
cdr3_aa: CASSAQGAHYEQYF
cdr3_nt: TGTGCCAGCAGCGCACAGGGGGCCCATTACGAGCAGTACTTC

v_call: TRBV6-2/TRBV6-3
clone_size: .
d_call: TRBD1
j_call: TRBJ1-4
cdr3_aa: CASSLTSGGNEKLFF
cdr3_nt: TGTGCCAGCAGCCTCACCTCAGGGGGTAATGAAAAACTGTTTTTT

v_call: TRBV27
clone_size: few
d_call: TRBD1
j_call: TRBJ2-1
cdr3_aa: CASSASGQGNVNEQFF
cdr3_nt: TGTGCCAGCAGTGCCTCGGGACAGGGGAATGTCAATGAGCAGTTCTTC

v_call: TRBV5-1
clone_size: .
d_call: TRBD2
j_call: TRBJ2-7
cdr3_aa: CASSLAAGRSRGGPGGEQYF
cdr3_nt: TGCGCCAGCAGCTTGGCAGCAGGGCGAAGCCGGGGGGGCCCCGGGGGAGAGCAGTACTTC

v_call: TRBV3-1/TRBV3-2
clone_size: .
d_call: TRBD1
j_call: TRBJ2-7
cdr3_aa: CASSQLRQGAYEQYF
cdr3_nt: TGTGCCAGCAGCCAACTAAGACAGGGTGCCTACGAGCAGTACTTC

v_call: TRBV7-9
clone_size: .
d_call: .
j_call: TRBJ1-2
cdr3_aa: CASSLASDYGYTF
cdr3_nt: TGTGCCAGCAGTCTCGCCAGCGACTATGGCTACACCTTC

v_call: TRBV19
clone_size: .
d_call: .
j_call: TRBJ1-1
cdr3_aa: CASSIRVNTEAFF
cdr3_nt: TGTGCCAGTAGTATCCGGGTGAACACTGAAGCTTTCTTT

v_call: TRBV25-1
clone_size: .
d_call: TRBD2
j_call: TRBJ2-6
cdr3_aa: CASSESLAGGYWANVLTF
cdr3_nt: TGTGCCAGCAGTGAGAGTCTAGCGGGGGGTTACTGGGCCAACGTCCTGACTTTC

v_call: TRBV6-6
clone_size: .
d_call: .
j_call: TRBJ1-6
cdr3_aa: CASSYRQPTNSPLHF
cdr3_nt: TGTGCCAGCAGTTACCGACAGCCCACGAATTCACCCCTCCACTTT